A single sample gave rise to the 32 T cell receptor beta chains below, sequenced in a study of shared clonotypes between healthy human individuals. Profiled with immunoSEQ multiplex PCR; TCRdb holds only in-frame clones, not every one. The profile covers 470,000 or so clones, with roughly 80% appearing a single time and around 12% taken by the ten largest. Sample: PBMCs. The receptors derive from a middle-aged woman in good health. Some clones in this sample may be carry-over from other donors' samples.

The chain employs TRBV7-6 and TRBJ2-1, with 9 bases fitting TRBD2. Germline V gene lookup returns CDR1 SGHVS and CDR2 FNYEAQ. The ends lost 5 bases at V and 9 bases at J; junction bases unmatched: 11. This CDR3 has 15 amino acids. CDR3 DNA: TGTGCCAGCAGCCCCCGGTTAGCGGGAGTGGTTGAGCAGTTCTTC. Translation: CASSPRLAGVVEQFF.

The chain links TRBV19 to TRBJ2-4; 7 nucleotides line up with TRBD1. This CDR3 is built from 13 residues. The J segment lost 7 bases and the V segment lost 6 bases, leaving 6 bases of the junction unmatched. The germline CDR1 and CDR2 sequences are LNHDA and SQIVND (reference sequence). For the CDR3, the DNA is TGTGCCAGTAGCCTGACAGGGACGAACATTCAGTACTTC. Protein sequence: CASSLTGTNIQYF.

The rearrangement links TRBV29-1 to TRBJ2-5, with 12 bases lining up with TRBD1. V was clipped by 4 bases and J by 5 bases; unmatched bases: 14. Germline-derived CDR1 and CDR2 are SQVTM and ANQGSEA. The CDR3 covers 17 residues. For the CDR3, the DNA is TGCAGCGTTGGCTTCAACCCCGGGACAGGGGGCGGGGAGACCCAGTACTTC. It translates to CSVGFNPGTGGGETQYF.

The V gene is TRBV7-3, the J gene TRBJ2-5; the D is unclear. The germline CDR1 and CDR2 sequences are SGHTA and FQGTGA. Trimming left V 5 bases short and J 5 bases short, with 12 bases between. The CDR3 covers 13 residues. This chain's CDR3 is CASSRPPAETQYF. The CDR3 DNA reads as TGTGCCAGCAGCCGACCCCCGGCCGAGACCCAGTACTTC.

The chain links TRBV6-1 to TRBJ2-1; D possibly corresponds to TRBD1 (5 bases). The germline V gene has CDR1 MNHNS and CDR2 SASEGT. V gave up 7 bases and J gave up 3 bases, with 10 bases separating them. The CDR3 consists of 13 residues. The chain's CDR3 is CASTPTVYNEQFF. CDR3 nucleotide sequence: TGTGCCAGCACCCCGACAGTCTACAATGAGCAGTTCTTC.

The J gene is TRBJ2-1, the V gene TRBV6-5; TRBD2 is a possible D gene (6 bases). Germline V lookup: CDR1 MNHEY, CDR2 SVGAGI. V was clipped by 8 bases and J by 9 bases, with 20 bases between them. The CDR3 contains 14 residues. The CDR3 DNA sequence: TGTGCCAGCCAACCCCGCGGGACCCTTAGTGAGCAGTTCTTC. This sequence encodes CASQPRGTLSEQFF.

The rearrangement joins TRBV28 to TRBJ2-5; D not resolved. There are 14 residues in the CDR3. Trimming pared 3 bases from V and 1 base from J, leaving 9 bases between. In germline, CDR1 is MDHEN, CDR2 SYDVKM. CDR3: CASSFSDFQETQYF. The CDR3 DNA reads TGTGCCAGCAGTTTTTCGGATTTCCAAGAGACCCAGTACTTC.

The chain couples TRBV29-1 to TRBJ2-3; D uncertain. The CDR3 extends over 13 amino acids. V was shortened by 6 bases and J by 1 base, with 11 bases between the two germline ends. CDR1 and CDR2 from the germline V gene are SQVTM and ANQGSEA. In DNA form, the CDR3 reads TGCAGCGTCCCCTGGGCGGGCACAGATACGCAGTATTTT. Protein: CSVPWAGTDTQYF.

A remark on this clone: The identical CDR3 is also encoded by other nucleotide sequences in the sample. The gene calls are TRBV29-1 and TRBJ1-2; 7 nucleotides agree with TRBD1. This CDR3 comprises 13 residues. After removal of 5 bases from V and 0 bases from J, the junction contained 3 bases not matched to a gene. Germline CDR1 is SQVTM and CDR2 is ANQGSEA. The CDR3 nucleotides read TGCAGCGTTCCGACAGGGTCTAACTATGGCTACACCTTC. It is translated as CSVPTGSNYGYTF.

The rearrangement links TRBV5-6 to TRBJ1-1, with D hard to call. V was pared by 2 bases and J by 4 bases, with 15 bases between. CDR3 length: 15 residues. The germline V gene encodes CDR1 SGHDT and CDR2 YYEEEE. CDR3 in DNA: TGTGCCAGCAGCTTCATTTCAATCGGACCCACTGAAGCTTTCTTT. Amino acid sequence: CASSFISIGPTEAFF.

The chain combines TRBV7-2 with TRBJ2-3, with TRBD2 matching over 7 bases. From germline, CDR1 is SGHTA and CDR2 FQGNSA. The ends lost 6 bases at V and 4 bases at J; junction bases unmatched: 4. The CDR3 has 13 amino acids. The chain's CDR3 is CASRSSGADTQYF. CDR3 sequence (DNA): TGTGCCAGCAGGTCTAGCGGAGCAGATACGCAGTATTTT.

The V call is TRBV11-2, the J call TRBJ1-1; D might be TRBD1 (5 bases). The V gene's germline CDR1 is SGHAT and CDR2 FQNNGV. Trimming left V 2 bases short and J 11 bases short, with 12 bases between. This CDR3 has 12 residues. CDR3 loop: CASSLQWGSAFF. In nucleotides, the CDR3 is TGTGCCAGCAGCTTACAATGGGGGTCGGCTTTCTTT.

CDR3 in DNA: TGCGCCAGCAGCCCTATGGGGGGAAACTATGGCTACACCTTC. It codes for CASSPMGGNYGYTF. J is TRBJ1-2 and V is TRBV5-1; a possible D gene is TRBD1 (5 bases). The CDR3 consists of 14 residues. Germline V gene sequence: CDR1 SGHRS, CDR2 YFSETQ. V was clipped by 4 bases and J by 2 bases, with 12 bases between them.

The V and J genes are TRBV4-2 and TRBJ2-1, with D unclear. This CDR3 is 11 amino acids long. Trimming stripped 1 base from V and 10 bases from J, with 5 bases between. The V gene's germline CDR1 is LGHNA and CDR2 YNFKEQ. This CDR3 reads CASSQGLEQFF. Written as DNA, the CDR3 is TGTGCCAGCAGCCAAGGATTGGAGCAGTTCTTC.

This chain joins TRBV19 and TRBJ2-3; 8 positions agree with TRBD1. CDR1 and CDR2 (germline): LNHDA, SQIVND (reference sequence). The ends lost 3 bases at V and 1 base at J; junction bases unmatched: 3. The CDR3 sequence is 15 residues long. The CDR3 nucleotides read TGTGCCAGTAGTATTCCAGGGGGCGGCACAGATACGCAGTATTTT. Amino acid sequence: CASSIPGGGTDTQYF.

This clone was counted ten times or more. This chain uses TRBV7-9 with TRBJ2-2; D is undetermined. Germline loops: CDR1 SEHNR, CDR2 FQNEAQ (reference sequence). The V end lost 5 bases, the J end lost 7 bases, and 11 bases lay between the germline ends. The CDR3 has 13 residues. This CDR3 reads CASSPVILGELFF. The CDR3 DNA sequence: TGTGCCAGCAGCCCCGTTATCCTCGGGGAGCTGTTTTTT.

This clone turned up a few times. The V gene is TRBV5-1, the J gene TRBJ2-2, with 12 bases lining up with TRBD1. The V gene's germline CDR1 is SGHRS and CDR2 YFSETQ. V trimming: 4 bases; J trimming: 11 bases; junction bases outside the gene matches: 6. The CDR3 consists of 14 residues. The CDR3 nucleotides read TGCGCCAGCAGCAAAGGGACAGGGGGCGTTGAGCTGTTTTTT. Its protein product is CASSKGTGGVELFF.

The chain carries TRBV7-2 and TRBJ2-1; maybe TRBD2 (6 bases). The CDR3 sequence is 15 residues long. Germline values: CDR1 SGHTA, CDR2 FQGNSA. V lost 5 bases and J lost 0, with 11 bases in between. Written as DNA, the CDR3 is TGTGCCAGCAGCCTTAGCGGCAGCTCCTACAATGAGCAGTTCTTC. It is translated as CASSLSGSSYNEQFF.

The chain combines TRBV11-2 with TRBJ2-7; 10 bases are shared with TRBD2. Looked up from germline, CDR1 is SGHAT and CDR2 is FQNNGV. The V and J ends lost 4 bases and 5 bases, in that order; junction bases with no gene match: 14. The CDR3 runs to 17 residues. The DNA of the CDR3 is TGTGCCAGCAGCTCCGGTCTGTCTAGCGGGAGCCCGAACGAGCAGTACTTC. Its translation: CASSSGLSSGSPNEQYF.

This clone was seen only once. The rearrangement joins TRBV21-1 to TRBJ1-1; the table gives TRBD1 as D, unverified against the DNA. TRBV21-1 is annotated as a pseudogene. This CDR3 has 18 amino acids. The CDR3 region is CASSKVKGVGRMNTEAFF. For the CDR3, the DNA is TGTGCCAGCAGCAAAGTTAAGGGGGTAGGACGGATGAACACTGAAGCTTTCTTT.

The J gene is TRBJ1-2, the V gene TRBV5-6; D is unresolved. Trimming stripped 5 bases from V and 5 bases from J, with 13 bases between. The germline gives CDR1 SGHDT, CDR2 YYEEEE. This CDR3 is 13 amino acids long. The CDR3 DNA sequence: TGTGCCAGCAGACTATTTGGAGTTTATGGCTACACCTTC. Its translation is CASRLFGVYGYTF.

The chain recombines TRBV6-5 with TRBJ2-7, with D unclear. From germline, CDR1 is MNHEY and CDR2 SVGAGI. This CDR3 is built from 15 residues. V lost 5 bases and J 3 bases, leaving 17 bases between the germline ends. CDR3 DNA sequence: TGTGCCAGCAGTGGCGCCCTTCGGGCATTCTACGAGCAGTACTTC. Protein sequence: CASSGALRAFYEQYF.

This clone was picked up one time. The chain links TRBV6-6 to TRBJ2-5; 7 bases agree with TRBD1. In germline, CDR1 is MNHNY, CDR2 SVGAGI (reference sequence). V lost 7 bases and J lost 4; bases outside the gene matches: 9. The length of the CDR3 is 14 residues. CDR3 nucleotide sequence: TGTGCCAGCACAAACCACGGGACAGCAGAGACCCAGTACTTC. It yields the protein CASTNHGTAETQYF.

This chain joins TRBV4-3 and TRBJ1-2; D ambiguous. V was clipped by 1 base and J by 7 bases, with 7 bases between them. The CDR3 is 12 amino acids. CDR1 and CDR2 from the germline V gene are LGHNA and YSLEER. The DNA of the CDR3 is TGCGCCAGCAGCCAAGGAGGCTCTGGCTACACCTTC. It is translated as CASSQGGSGYTF.

This chain joins TRBV4-2 and TRBJ2-2, with 7 nucleotides matching TRBD1. The CDR3 is 14 amino acids. V gave up 4 bases and J gave up 8 bases; unmatched junction bases: 7. Germline V gene lookup returns CDR1 LGHNA and CDR2 YNFKEQ. The CDR3 DNA follows: TGTGCCAGCAGCCGCACAGGGGCCGGTGGGGAGCTGTTTTTT. It specifies CASSRTGAGGELFF.

The chain recombines TRBV5-1 with TRBJ2-2, with TRBD2 identical over 10 bases. Germline V gene lookup returns CDR1 SGHRS and CDR2 YFSETQ. The CDR3 spans 17 residues. After removal of 4 bases from V and 1 base from J, the junction contained 7 bases not matched to a gene. The CDR3 nucleotides read TGCGCCAGCAGCCTGAATGGACTAGCGGTGAACACCGGGGAGCTGTTTTTT. Its translation: CASSLNGLAVNTGELFF.

The rearrangement uses TRBV5-1 and TRBJ2-1; 7 bases fit TRBD2. Trimming removed 4 bases from V and 4 bases from J; junction bases left unmatched: 11. Germline assignment: CDR1 SGHRS and CDR2 YFSETQ. There are 16 residues in the CDR3. The CDR3 DNA sequence: TGCGCCAGCAGCGTGGGGCGACTAGCTGTTTACAATGAGCAGTTCTTC. Translating it yields CASSVGRLAVYNEQFF. The full variable domain, in which reference TRBV5-1 and TRBJ2-1 provide the parts outside the CDR3, is KAGVTQTPRYLIKTRGQQVTLSCSPISGHRSVSWYQQTPGQGLQFLFEYFSETQRNKGNFPGRFSGRQFSNSRSEMNVSTLELGDSALYLCASSVGRLAVYNEQFFGPGTRLTVL.

The V and J genes are TRBV10-2 and TRBJ1-1, with 7 bases fitting TRBD1. The CDR3 totals 16 residues. The ends lost 2 bases at V and 1 base at J; junction bases unmatched: 7. Germline CDR1 reads WSHSY; CDR2 reads SAAADI. The CDR3 DNA follows: TGCGCCAGCAGTGAGATTGTCAGGGGGAGGAACACTGAAGCTTTCTTT. As protein: CASSEIVRGRNTEAFF.

This clone was recorded a few times. J is TRBJ2-5 and V is TRBV7-8; weak D call: TRBD1 (5 bases). Germline lookup yields CDR1 SGHVS and CDR2 FQNEAQ. V dropped 5 bases and J dropped 0 bases, with 10 bases sitting between them. The CDR3 is made up of 14 amino acids. DNA of the CDR3: TGTGCCAGCAGCCCCACAGGAAACCAAGAGACCCAGTACTTC. It yields the protein CASSPTGNQETQYF.

V and J are TRBV10-3 and TRBJ2-3; the D is unclear. This CDR3 contains 12 residues. Germline V gene lookup returns CDR1 ENHRY and CDR2 SYGVKD. Trimming removed 3 bases at V and 7 bases at J, with 8 bases between. CDR3 loop: CAISDVQHTQYF. DNA for the CDR3: TGTGCCATCAGTGATGTCCAACATACGCAGTATTTT.

V is TRBV30 and J is TRBJ2-4; TRBD1 matches at 9 bases. V trimming: 1 base; J trimming: 0 bases; junction bases outside the gene matches: 4. The germline CDR1 and CDR2 sequences are GTSNPN and SVGIG (reference sequence). The CDR3 runs 16 residues. CDR3 nucleotides: TGTGCCTGGAGTGAACAGGGGGCATTAGCCAAAAACATTCAGTACTTC. Residues: CAWSEQGALAKNIQYF.

This sequence joins TRBV15 and TRBJ2-5; D gene ambiguous. This CDR3 spans 16 amino acids. The germline V and J ends were trimmed by 4 bases and 4 bases, with 19 bases remaining between them. Germline V gene sequence: CDR1 LNHNV, CDR2 YYDKDF (reference sequence). CDR3 sequence reads: CATSTTRTGWGETQYF. In DNA form, the CDR3 reads TGTGCCACCAGCACCACTCGGACGGGCTGGGGAGAGACCCAGTACTTC.